The 25 T cell receptor beta chains reported below all come from one sample, sequenced in a study of radiation and T cells in renal cell carcinoma. The time point: blood 2 weeks post-SBRT. Treatment noted: 15 Gy SBRT to primary tumor, nephrectomy 4 weeks later. Clones were read by immunoSEQ multiplex PCR, and TCRdb kept only the in-frame ones, dropping some. The data hold 120,000 or so clones, with approximately 85% observed a single time. The specimen comprised blood, sampled from a patient whose treatment included radiotherapy and nephrectomy. The receptor set was obtained from a man aged 50 to 60 with renal cell carcinoma.

The chain uses TRBV2 and TRBJ1-3; no reliable D call. Germline V gene sequence: CDR1 SNHLY, CDR2 FYNNEI. The V end was cut by 5 bases, the J end by 5 bases, with 7 bases between. The CDR3 spans 12 residues. CDR3 protein: CASSLARNTIYF. The CDR3 DNA reads as TGTGCCAGCAGTCTCGCCCGAAACACCATATATTTT.

This chain uses TRBV29-1 with TRBJ2-1; 7 bases line up with TRBD2. Germline V CDR1 and CDR2: SQVTM, ANQGSEA. Losses at the gene ends were 7 bases for V and 0 bases for J; bases not matched to a gene: 9. CDR3 length: 15 residues. CDR3 residues: CSARSGASSYNEQFF. CDR3 in DNA: TGCAGCGCCCGGAGCGGGGCGAGCTCCTACAATGAGCAGTTCTTC.

The chain carries TRBV7-9 and TRBJ1-1, with TRBD1 matching over 9 bases. Germline lookup yields CDR1 SEHNR and CDR2 FQNEAQ (reference sequence). The V and J ends lost 6 bases and 2 bases, in that order; junction bases with no gene match: 13. The CDR3 sequence is 17 residues long. The CDR3, as DNA: TGTGCCAGCAGTCATCTCCCGGGACAGGGAGTTAACACTGAAGCTTTCTTT. This codes for CASSHLPGQGVNTEAFF.

The chain links TRBV29-1 to TRBJ1-5; D is possibly TRBD1 (5 bases). The CDR3 consists of 13 residues. Trimming shortened V by 1 base and J by 6 bases, and 10 bases separated the two germline ends. Germline loops: CDR1 SQVTM, CDR2 ANQGSEA. The CDR3 loop is CSVEVGVGQPQHF. Here the CDR3 DNA reads TGCAGCGTTGAAGTGGGGGTTGGTCAGCCCCAGCATTTT.

V and J are TRBV6-1 and TRBJ1-2; no clear D. The CDR3 contains 13 residues. The V gene's germline CDR1 is MNHNS and CDR2 SASEGT. The V gene lost 5 bases and the J gene lost 8 bases, with 15 bases spanning the gap. The CDR3 DNA reads TGTGCCAGCAGTCTAACTGGTCCAGCCGGCTACACCTTC. Translated: CASSLTGPAGYTF.

The chain links TRBV9 to TRBJ1-1; TRBD1 might be the D (5 bases). The length of the CDR3 is 15 residues. CDR1 and CDR2 (germline): SGDLS, YYNGEE. V lost 4 bases and J lost 0, with 13 bases in between. The DNA for the CDR3 is TGTGCCAGCAGCCCGGGAGGGGCTCTGAACACTGAAGCTTTCTTT. Translating it yields CASSPGGALNTEAFF.

As regards this clone: Additional DNA sequences in this sample encode the identical CDR3. The chain carries TRBV5-1 and TRBJ2-5; D gene ambiguous. CDR1 is SGHRS, CDR2 YFSETQ, per germline. V was clipped by 4 bases and J by 2 bases, with 3 bases between them. The CDR3 consists of 11 residues. The CDR3 DNA sequence: TGCGCCAGCAGCATACAAGAGACCCAGTACTTC. It specifies CASSIQETQYF.

The chain combines TRBV10-1 with TRBJ2-7; D is tentatively TRBD1 or TRBD2 (5 bases each). CDR3 size: 14 residues. V was shortened by 0 bases and J by 9 bases, with 15 bases between the two germline ends. Germline V gives CDR1 WNHNN, CDR2 SYGVQD (reference sequence). The CDR3 DNA is TGCGCCAGCAGTGAGTCCGCGGATGGGGGAATGCAGTACTTC. It encodes CASSESADGGMQYF.

The chain has TRBV5-5 and TRBJ1-1; 8 bases are a match to TRBD1. CDR1 SGHKS and CDR2 YYEKEE come from the germline V gene (reference sequence). V was clipped by 4 bases and J by 2 bases; unmatched bases: 4. This CDR3 comprises 14 residues. The CDR3 nucleotides are TGTGCCAGCAGCAAGGGACAGGTCAACACTGAAGCTTTCTTT. This sequence encodes CASSKGQVNTEAFF. Complete variable domain (other parts from reference TRBV5-5 and TRBJ1-1): DAGVTQSPTHLIKTRGQQVTLRCSPISGHKSVSWYQQVLGQGPQFIFQYYEKEERGRGNFPDRFSARQFPNYSSELNVNALLLGDSALYLCASSKGQVNTEAFFGQGTRLTVV.

A few counts support this clone. The gene calls are TRBV30 and TRBJ1-4; no reliable D call. Trimming pared 2 bases from V and 5 bases from J, leaving 9 bases between. Germline V gene sequence: CDR1 GTSNPN, CDR2 SVGIG (reference sequence). The CDR3 covers 13 residues. The CDR3 protein is CAWSPQENEKLFF. The CDR3 DNA reads as TGTGCCTGGAGTCCCCAGGAGAATGAAAAACTGTTTTTT.

The rearrangement links TRBV29-1 to TRBJ2-1; TRBD2 matches 8 bases. The CDR3 contains 14 residues. With V trimmed by 5 bases and J by 7 bases, 10 bases remained unmatched. Germline CDR1 is SQVTM and CDR2 is ANQGSEA. The CDR3 DNA sequence: TGCAGCGTTCTAATTCCGGGAGGGCCAAATGAGCAGTTCTTC. This encodes CSVLIPGGPNEQFF.

The genes are TRBV5-4 and TRBJ2-7; 9 bases line up with TRBD2. The CDR3 covers 15 residues. V shed 1 base and J 0 bases; nucleotides not matched to a gene: 2. Germline CDR1 is SGHNT and CDR2 is YYREEE (reference sequence). CDR3 sequence (DNA): TGTGCCAGCAGCTTGAAGCGGGGGGTCTCCTACGAGCAGTACTTC. Translated, it gives CASSLKRGVSYEQYF.

The gene calls are TRBV30 and TRBJ1-3; no firm D call. The germline V and J ends were trimmed by 4 bases and 1 base, with 8 bases remaining between them. Germline V gives CDR1 GTSNPN, CDR2 SVGIG (reference sequence). The CDR3 consists of 13 residues. DNA of the CDR3: TGTGCCTGGACAGAGGGTTCTGGAAACACCATATATTTT. This encodes CAWTEGSGNTIYF.

This chain links TRBV6-4 with TRBJ2-2; no clear D. From germline, CDR1 is MRHNA and CDR2 SNTAGT. The CDR3 totals 13 residues. The V end was cut by 0 bases, the J end by 6 bases, with 5 bases between. The CDR3 spells CASSDSDAGELFF. The CDR3, as DNA: TGTGCCAGCAGTGACTCCGACGCCGGGGAGCTGTTTTTT.

This chain links TRBV10-2 with TRBJ2-1; 10 bases are a match to TRBD2. Germline loops: CDR1 WSHSY, CDR2 SAAADI. V was pared by 2 bases and J by 8 bases, with 6 bases of the junction left unmatched. This CDR3 is built from 15 residues. CDR3 bases: TGCGCCAGCAGTGAGACTAGCGGGATCAGCCATGAGCAGTTCTTC. Translating it yields CASSETSGISHEQFF.

The chain combines TRBV27 with TRBJ2-6; no clear D. Deletions cut 6 bases from V and 0 bases from J, with 6 bases between. Germline values: CDR1 MNHEY, CDR2 SMNVEV (reference sequence). The CDR3 covers 14 residues. As DNA, the CDR3 is TGTGCCAGCAGGATTAACTCTGGGGCCAACGTCCTGACTTTC. It specifies CASRINSGANVLTF.

This sequence joins TRBV5-1 and TRBJ2-3; D unresolved. This CDR3 is 18 amino acids long. V lost 0 bases, J lost 1 base, and 18 bases lay in between. Germline CDR1 and CDR2: SGHRS and YFSETQ. As DNA, the CDR3 is TGCGCCAGCAGCTTGGTGGGTCGGATTTATGTTCGCACAGATACGCAGTATTTT. This codes for CASSLVGRIYVRTDTQYF.

This clone qualifies as medium-sized. This chain joins TRBV2 and TRBJ2-1; TRBD2 agrees at 8 bases. The length of the CDR3 is 15 residues. J gave up 4 bases and V 2 bases, and 4 bases lay outside the gene matches. Germline V gene data show CDR1 as SNHLY and CDR2 as FYNNEI. The CDR3 nucleotides read TGTGCCAGCAGTGAACAACTAGCGGATTACAATGAGCAGTTCTTC. Amino acid sequence: CASSEQLADYNEQFF.

This sequence joins TRBV2 and TRBJ1-1; D might be TRBD1 (5 bases). The CDR3 covers 13 residues. V was trimmed by 8 bases and J by 0 bases, leaving 10 bases between them. In germline, CDR1 is SNHLY, CDR2 FYNNEI. The CDR3 loop is CASSVQVNTEAFF. In DNA form, the CDR3 reads TGTGCCAGCTCGGTACAGGTGAACACTGAAGCTTTCTTT.

This rearrangement joins TRBV2 to TRBJ1-1, with 8 bases aligning to TRBD1. From germline, CDR1 is SNHLY and CDR2 FYNNEI. CDR3 length: 14 residues. Trimming at V came to 4 bases and at J to 5 bases, leaving 6 bases not matched to a gene. For the CDR3, the DNA is TGTGCCAGCAGTGGCCCGGACAGGGTAACTGAAGCTTTCTTT. It encodes CASSGPDRVTEAFF.

The CDR3 here is CASSLSQANYGYTF. DNA of the CDR3: TGTGCCAGCAGTTTATCCCAGGCTAACTATGGCTACACCTTC. This chain links TRBV28 with TRBJ1-2; no clear D gene. The CDR3 has 14 residues. V was cut by 1 base and J by 0 bases, with 6 bases left in between. CDR1 MDHEN and CDR2 SYDVKM come from the germline V gene.

The CDR3 region is CASSTGQGWTNEQFF. The CDR3 DNA follows: TGTGCCAGCAGCACAGGACAGGGTTGGACAAATGAGCAGTTCTTC. The chain uses TRBV5-4 and TRBJ2-1; 8 positions match TRBD1. Germline V gives CDR1 SGHNT, CDR2 YYREEE (reference sequence). The trim removed 4 bases at V and 7 bases at J, leaving 10 bases unmatched. This CDR3 comprises 15 residues.

J is TRBJ2-7 and V is TRBV11-2; perhaps TRBD1 as D (5 bases). Germline loops: CDR1 SGHAT, CDR2 FQNNGV. CDR3 size: 15 residues. Trimming left V 5 bases short and J 2 bases short, with 16 bases between. In nucleotides, the CDR3 is TGTGCCAGCAGCCCTCAGGGTGGCATCACCTACGAGCAGTACTTC. Its protein is CASSPQGGITYEQYF.

This clone appeared a single time. The chain carries TRBV15 and TRBJ2-3, with D unresolved. CDR3 length equals 13 residues. Germline V lookup: CDR1 LNHNV, CDR2 YYDKDF (reference sequence). With 1 base removed from V and 6 bases from J, the gap between germline ends came to 8 bases. CDR3 nucleotides: TGTGCCACCAGCAGAGTCCCTCGGGATACGCAGTATTTT. Its translation is CATSRVPRDTQYF.

This chain joins TRBV19 and TRBJ1-1, with a weak D call TRBD1 (5 bases). V gave up 3 bases and J gave up 4 bases, with 9 bases separating them. This CDR3 has 13 residues. Per germline, CDR1 LNHDA and CDR2 SQIVND (reference sequence). The CDR3 DNA reads TGTGCCAGTAGTATTTGGGGGGTCACTGAAGCTTTCTTT. This translates into CASSIWGVTEAFF.